Following are 11 T cell receptor beta chains from one sample sequenced in a study of CD8 T cells in ankylosing spondylitis. A single record per CDR3 protein comes from TCRdb applying MiXCR to the 5' RACE reads. The data hold 8,500 to 9,000 distinct CDR3 sequences, with 3% to 5% observed a single time. Sequencing was carried out using blood, either unsorted or a sorted T cell fraction (not recorded which). The receptors derive from a female donor with ankylosing spondylitis or in good health (not recorded which).

This clonotype was counted many times. The chain uses TRBV9 and TRBJ2-7, with D uncertain. Looked up from germline, CDR1 is SGDLS and CDR2 is YYNGEE. The length of the CDR3 is 13 residues. The ends were cut back, 0 bases at V and 3 bases at J, with 7 bases in the middle. In DNA form, the CDR3 reads TGTGCCAGCAGCGTAGGGGGAAACTACGAGCAGTACTTC. It is translated as CASSVGGNYEQYF.

This clonotype was picked up many times. The J gene is TRBJ2-1, the V gene TRBV9, with D hard to call. V lost 0 bases and J 3 bases, leaving 4 bases between the germline ends. Germline CDR1 reads SGDLS; CDR2 reads YYNGEE. This CDR3 is built from 13 residues. This chain's CDR3 is CASSVGDYNEQFF. For the CDR3, the DNA is TGTGCCAGCAGCGTAGGAGACTACAATGAGCAGTTCTTC.

Judged by abundance, this clonotype is medium-sized. The rearrangement links TRBV9 to TRBJ2-7; possible D gene TRBD2, 7 bases. The V gene's germline CDR1 is SGDLS and CDR2 YYNGEE. The V end was cut by 3 bases, the J end by 3 bases, with 16 bases between. CDR3 length equals 15 residues. CDR3 coding DNA: TGTGCCAGCAGCGAGGGGGGGGCCGGAAGCTACGAGCAGTACTTC. Amino acids: CASSEGGAGSYEQYF.

The chain is built from TRBV9 and TRBJ2-1; TRBD1 matches 9 bases. With 3 bases clipped from V and 9 bases from J, the junction kept 10 bases outside the gene matches. Germline V lookup: CDR1 SGDLS, CDR2 YYNGEE. This CDR3 region has 15 residues. CDR3 DNA: TGTGCCAGCAGCGAGACGACAGGGGGAGTATCTGAGCAGTTCTTC. Translating gives CASSETTGGVSEQFF.

This clonotype was detected many times. The chain employs TRBV9 and TRBJ2-5, with D possibly TRBD1 on 5 matching bases. Germline values: CDR1 SGDLS, CDR2 YYNGEE. This CDR3 region has 14 residues. V gave up 4 bases and J gave up 2 bases, with 12 bases separating them. Written as DNA, the CDR3 is TGTGCCAGCAGCTTACAGGCAGGACAAGAGACCCAGTACTTC. Residues: CASSLQAGQETQYF.

Judged by abundance, this clonotype is medium-sized. The rearrangement joins TRBV9 to TRBJ2-2; 13 nucleotides match TRBD2. CDR3 length equals 14 residues. CDR1 and CDR2 from the germline V gene are SGDLS and YYNGEE. Trimming cost V 4 bases and J 6 bases; bases outside gene matches: 0. DNA for the CDR3: TGTGCCAGCAGCACTAGCGGGGGGGCCGGGGAGCTGTTTTTT. It codes for CASSTSGGAGELFF.

This clonotype has more than one count but fewer than ten. The chain employs TRBV9 and TRBJ1-5; 11 nucleotides match TRBD1. This CDR3 comprises 14 residues. The germline V gene encodes CDR1 SGDLS and CDR2 YYNGEE. V trimming: 4 bases; J trimming: 5 bases; junction bases outside the gene matches: 2. CDR3 DNA sequence: TGTGCCAGCAGCCAGGGACAGGGGGATCAGCCCCAGCATTTT. It specifies CASSQGQGDQPQHF.

This clonotype has ten or more counts. The gene calls are TRBV12-3 or TRBV12-4 and TRBJ1-2; D is possibly TRBD1 (5 bases). Trimming removed 5 bases at V and 1 base at J, with 20 bases between. The CDR3 totals 17 residues. The CDR3 sequence: CASSHTGLQTFNYGYTF. In DNA, the CDR3 is TGTGCCAGCAGTCACACGGGACTTCAAACCTTTAACTATGGCTACACCTTC.

This clonotype rates as medium-sized. V usage is TRBV9 and J usage is TRBJ1-2; D is uncertain. The CDR3 consists of 15 residues. V was shortened by 6 bases and J by 4 bases, with 19 bases between the two germline ends. The germline gives CDR1 SGDLS, CDR2 YYNGEE. CDR3 sequence: CASTGGSSFGYGYTF. The CDR3 DNA sequence: TGTGCCAGCACTGGAGGCAGCTCGTTTGGCTATGGCTACACCTTC.

By frequency in the sample, this clonotype is medium-sized. The rearrangement uses TRBV9 and TRBJ2-3; 13 nucleotides agree with TRBD2. This CDR3 contains 17 residues. The V gene's germline CDR1 is SGDLS and CDR2 YYNGEE. J lost 2 bases, V lost 3 bases, and 6 bases had no gene match. The chain's CDR3 is CASSDGLAGAPTDTQYF. The CDR3 DNA sequence: TGTGCCAGCAGCGACGGACTAGCGGGGGCACCCACAGATACGCAGTATTTT.

This clonotype occurred many times. The chain is built from TRBV9 and TRBJ1-2; D is perhaps TRBD1 (6 bases). There are 13 residues in the CDR3. Between the trimmed V and J ends, which lost 2 bases and 3 bases, there was a span of 8 bases. Germline V gene data show CDR1 as SGDLS and CDR2 as YYNGEE. CDR3 region: CASSVAGDYGYTF. The CDR3 bases are TGTGCCAGCAGCGTTGCAGGGGACTATGGCTACACCTTC. Filled out from reference TRBV9 and TRBJ1-2, the complete variable domain reads DSGVTQTPKHLITATGQRVTLRCSPRSGDLSVYWYQQSLDQGLQFLIQYYNGEERAKGNILERFSAQQFPDLHSELNLSSLELGDSALYFCASSVAGDYGYTFGSGTRLTVV.